This entry describes one T cell receptor (beta chain). This specimen comes from a study of cytomegalovirus exposure and HLA in healthy donors. This CDR3 region has 15 residues. Germline V gene lookup returns CDR1 MNHEY and CDR2 SVGAGI. Trimming took 6 bases from V and 8 from J, leaving 20 bases between them. Use of 60 Vbeta and 13 Jbeta primers characterized the PCR. Sequenced by immunoSEQ multiplex PCR; TCRdb stores in-frame clones only, minus some. In the table there are about 120,000 clones, 77% of which are singletons. Sequenced material: PBMCs. V is TRBV6-5 and J is TRBJ2-1; a possible D gene is TRBD2 (6 bases). The receptor comes from a human donor in good health. For the CDR3, the DNA is TGTGCCAGCAGCCTGGGACTGCGTTACCTGGATGAGCAGTTCTTC. It specifies CASSLGLRYLDEQFF.